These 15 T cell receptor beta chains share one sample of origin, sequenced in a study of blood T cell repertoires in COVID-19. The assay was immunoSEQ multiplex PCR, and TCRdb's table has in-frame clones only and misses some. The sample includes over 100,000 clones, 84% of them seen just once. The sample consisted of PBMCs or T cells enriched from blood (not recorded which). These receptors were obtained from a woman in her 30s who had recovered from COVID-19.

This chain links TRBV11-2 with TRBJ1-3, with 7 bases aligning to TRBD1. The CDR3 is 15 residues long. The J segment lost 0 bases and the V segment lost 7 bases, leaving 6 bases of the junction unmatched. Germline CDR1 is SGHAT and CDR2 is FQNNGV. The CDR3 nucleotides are TGTGCCAGCATCCTCGACAGGGACTCTGGAAACACCATATATTTT. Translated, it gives CASILDRDSGNTIYF.

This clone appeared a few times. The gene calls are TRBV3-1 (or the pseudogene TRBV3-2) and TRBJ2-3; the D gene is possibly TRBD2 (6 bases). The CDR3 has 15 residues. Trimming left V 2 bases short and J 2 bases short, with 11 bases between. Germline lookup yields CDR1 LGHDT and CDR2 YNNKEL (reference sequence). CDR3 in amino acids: CASSQRGLPTDTQYF. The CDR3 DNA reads TGTGCCAGCAGCCAAAGGGGACTCCCCACAGATACGCAGTATTTT.

The CDR3 loop is CASSSNLRTGTNTGELFF. CDR3 nucleotides: TGTGCCAGCAGCTCGAACTTACGGACAGGCACGAACACCGGGGAGCTGTTTTTT. The V call is TRBV7-8, the J call TRBJ2-2; 7 nucleotides match TRBD1. CDR3 length equals 18 residues. The V gene end was trimmed by 4 bases and the J gene end by 0 bases; junction bases not matched to a gene: 11. Per germline, CDR1 SGHVS and CDR2 FQNEAQ.

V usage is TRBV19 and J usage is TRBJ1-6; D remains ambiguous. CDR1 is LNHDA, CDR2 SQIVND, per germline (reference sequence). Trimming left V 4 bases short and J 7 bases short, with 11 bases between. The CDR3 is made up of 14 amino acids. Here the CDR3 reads CASSTLGLNSPLHF. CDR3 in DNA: TGTGCCAGTAGTACGCTCGGTTTAAATTCACCCCTCCACTTT.

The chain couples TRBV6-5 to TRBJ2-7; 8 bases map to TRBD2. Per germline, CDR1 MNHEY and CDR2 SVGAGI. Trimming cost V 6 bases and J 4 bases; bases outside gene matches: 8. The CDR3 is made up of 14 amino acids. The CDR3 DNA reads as TGTGCCAGCAGGGAGAGCGGGAGTAGGTACGAGCAGTACTTC. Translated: CASRESGSRYEQYF.

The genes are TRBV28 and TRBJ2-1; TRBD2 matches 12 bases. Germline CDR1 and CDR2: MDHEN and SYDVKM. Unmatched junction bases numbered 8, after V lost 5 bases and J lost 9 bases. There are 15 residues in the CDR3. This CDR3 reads CASSTTSGSSGEQFF. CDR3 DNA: TGTGCCAGCAGTACGACTAGCGGGAGCTCCGGTGAGCAGTTCTTC.

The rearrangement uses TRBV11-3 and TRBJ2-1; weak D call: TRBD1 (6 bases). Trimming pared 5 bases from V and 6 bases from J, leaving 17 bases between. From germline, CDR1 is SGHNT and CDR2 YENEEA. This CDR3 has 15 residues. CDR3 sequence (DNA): TGTGCCAGCAGCCAGGGGCAGGGTGGATTCAATGAGCAGTTCTTC. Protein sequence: CASSQGQGGFNEQFF.

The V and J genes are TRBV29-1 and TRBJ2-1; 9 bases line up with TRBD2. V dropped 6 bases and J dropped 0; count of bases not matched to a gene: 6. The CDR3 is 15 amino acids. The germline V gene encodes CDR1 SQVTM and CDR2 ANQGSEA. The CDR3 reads CSVGTSGYSYNEQFF. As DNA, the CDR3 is TGCAGCGTAGGCACTAGCGGGTACTCCTACAATGAGCAGTTCTTC.

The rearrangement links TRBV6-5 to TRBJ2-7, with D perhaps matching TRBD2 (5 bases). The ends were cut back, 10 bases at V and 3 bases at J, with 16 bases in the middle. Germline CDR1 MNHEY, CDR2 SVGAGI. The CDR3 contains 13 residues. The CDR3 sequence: CATLVEVIYEQYF. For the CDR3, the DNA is TGTGCCACCCTCGTGGAGGTTATCTACGAGCAGTACTTC.

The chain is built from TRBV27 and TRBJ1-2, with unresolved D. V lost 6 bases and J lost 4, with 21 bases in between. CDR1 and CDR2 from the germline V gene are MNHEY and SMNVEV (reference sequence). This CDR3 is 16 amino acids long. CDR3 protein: CASSPNAAGNLYGYTF. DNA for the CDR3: TGTGCCAGCAGCCCCAATGCGGCCGGGAACCTCTATGGCTACACCTTC.

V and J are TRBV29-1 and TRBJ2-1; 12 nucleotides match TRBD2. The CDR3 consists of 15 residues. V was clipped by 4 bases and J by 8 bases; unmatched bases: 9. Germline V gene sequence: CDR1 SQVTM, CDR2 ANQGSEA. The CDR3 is CSVGEWTSGIDEQFF. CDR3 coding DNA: TGCAGCGTTGGGGAATGGACTAGCGGGATCGATGAGCAGTTCTTC.

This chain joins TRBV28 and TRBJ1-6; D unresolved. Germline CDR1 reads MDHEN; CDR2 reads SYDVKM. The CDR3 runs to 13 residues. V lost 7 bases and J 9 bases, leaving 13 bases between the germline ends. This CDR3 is CASNNFRGSPLHF. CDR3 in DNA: TGTGCCAGCAACAACTTCCGAGGTTCACCCCTCCACTTT.

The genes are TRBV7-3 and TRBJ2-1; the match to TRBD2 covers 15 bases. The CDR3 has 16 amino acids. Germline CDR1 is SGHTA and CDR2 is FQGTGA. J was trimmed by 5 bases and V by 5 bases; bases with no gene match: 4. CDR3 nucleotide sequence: TGTGCCAGCAGCCCGAGGACTAGCGGGAGGGACAATGAGCAGTTCTTC. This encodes CASSPRTSGRDNEQFF.

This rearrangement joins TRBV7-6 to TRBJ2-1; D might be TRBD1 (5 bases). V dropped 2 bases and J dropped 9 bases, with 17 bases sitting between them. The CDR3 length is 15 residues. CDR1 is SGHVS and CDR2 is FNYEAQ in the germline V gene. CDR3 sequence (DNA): TGTGCCAGCAGCTTAATGGCTCGTCCCCAGGGTGAGCAGTTCTTC. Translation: CASSLMARPQGEQFF.

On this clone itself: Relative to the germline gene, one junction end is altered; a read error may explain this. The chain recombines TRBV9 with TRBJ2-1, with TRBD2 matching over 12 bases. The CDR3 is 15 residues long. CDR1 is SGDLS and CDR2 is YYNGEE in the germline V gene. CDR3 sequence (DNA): TGTGCCAGCAGCGATGGACTAGCGGGACCAAATGTGCAGTTCTTC. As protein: CASSDGLAGPNVQFF. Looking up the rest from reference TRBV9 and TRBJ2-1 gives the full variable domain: DSGVTQTPKHLITATGQRVTLRCSPRSGDLSVYWYQQSLDQGLQFLIQYYNGEERAKGNILERFSAQQFPDLHSELNLSSLELGDSALYFCASSDGLAGPNVQFFGPGTRLTVL.